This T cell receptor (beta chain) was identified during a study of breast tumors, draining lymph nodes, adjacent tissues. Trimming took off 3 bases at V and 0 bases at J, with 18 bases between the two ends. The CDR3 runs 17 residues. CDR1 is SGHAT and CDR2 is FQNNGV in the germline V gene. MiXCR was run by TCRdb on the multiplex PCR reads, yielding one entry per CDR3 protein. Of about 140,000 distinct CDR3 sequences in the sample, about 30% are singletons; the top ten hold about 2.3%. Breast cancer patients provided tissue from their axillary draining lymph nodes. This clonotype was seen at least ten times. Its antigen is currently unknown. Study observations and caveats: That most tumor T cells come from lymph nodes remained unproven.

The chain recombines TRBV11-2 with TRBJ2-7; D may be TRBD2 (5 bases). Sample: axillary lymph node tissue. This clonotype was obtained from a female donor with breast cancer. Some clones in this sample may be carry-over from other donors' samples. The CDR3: CASSFRSLGKGSYEQYF. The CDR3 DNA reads TGTGCCAGCAGCTTTCGGTCACTAGGTAAAGGCTCCTACGAGCAGTACTTC.